This T cell receptor (beta chain) is from a study of cytomegalovirus exposure and HLA in healthy donors. With respect to this clone: Other DNA sequences in the same sample also yield this CDR3.

Clones were sequenced by immunoSEQ multiplex PCR, and TCRdb holds only the in-frame ones, with some missing. The table records about 67,000 clones, around 94% of them present only once. The CDR3 length is 14 residues. Germline CDR1 MNHEY, CDR2 SMNVEV (reference sequence). J gave up 1 base and V 2 bases, and 0 bases lay outside the gene matches. The chain carries TRBV27 and TRBJ1-1; 8 nucleotides line up with TRBD1. The material sequenced was PBMCs. The receptor's source is a woman in her late teens or twenties in good health and CMV-seronegative. CDR3 DNA sequence: TGTGCCAGCAGTTTAGACAGGGGGAACACTGAAGCTTTCTTT. Amino acid sequence: CASSLDRGNTEAFF.